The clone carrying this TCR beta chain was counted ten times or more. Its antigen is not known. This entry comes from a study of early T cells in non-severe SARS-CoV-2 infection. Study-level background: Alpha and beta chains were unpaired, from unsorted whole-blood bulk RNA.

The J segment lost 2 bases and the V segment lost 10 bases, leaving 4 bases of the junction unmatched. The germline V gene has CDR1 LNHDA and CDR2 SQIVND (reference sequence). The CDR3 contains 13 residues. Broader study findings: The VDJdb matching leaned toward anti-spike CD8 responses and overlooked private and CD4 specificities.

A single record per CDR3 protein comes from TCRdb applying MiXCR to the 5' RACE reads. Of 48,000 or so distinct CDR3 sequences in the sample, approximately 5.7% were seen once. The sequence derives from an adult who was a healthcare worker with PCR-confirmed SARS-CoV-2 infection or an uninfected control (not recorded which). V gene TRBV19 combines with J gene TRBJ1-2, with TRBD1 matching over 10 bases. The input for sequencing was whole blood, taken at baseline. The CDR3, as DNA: TGTGCCACCCGGACAGGGGGAAACTATGGCTACACCTTC. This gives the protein CATRTGGNYGYTF.